Listed here are 10 T cell receptor beta chains from one sample, sequenced in a study of blood T cell repertoires in COVID-19. Using immunoSEQ multiplex PCR, the repertoire was profiled, and TCRdb retains in-frame clones only, with some absent. Of around 260,000 clones listed, roughly 90% are singletons. The sample consisted of peripheral blood. The receptors stem from a man aged 25-45 years with active or convalescent COVID-19.

The rearrangement uses TRBV4-1 and TRBJ2-7; D gene ambiguous. With 0 bases removed from V and 6 bases from J, the gap between germline ends came to 9 bases. The CDR3 loop spans 13 amino acids. CDR1 MGHRA and CDR2 YSYEKL come from the germline V gene. The CDR3 sequence: CASSQDFRGEQYF. CDR3 in DNA: TGCGCCAGCAGCCAAGATTTCCGCGGCGAGCAGTACTTC.

The V and J genes are TRBV2 and TRBJ2-7; D possibly corresponds to TRBD1 (5 bases). This CDR3 is built from 13 residues. V dropped 1 base and J dropped 2 bases, with 6 bases sitting between them. Germline assignment: CDR1 SNHLY and CDR2 FYNNEI. In DNA, the CDR3 is TGTGCCAGCAGTGAAGGGGGCCCCTACGAGCAGTACTTC. It yields the protein CASSEGGPYEQYF.

The chain joins TRBV10-2 to TRBJ1-1, with TRBD1 as a possible D gene (5 bases). V was cut by 0 bases and J by 4 bases, with 15 bases left in between. The CDR3 is made up of 16 amino acids. The germline V gene encodes CDR1 WSHSY and CDR2 SAAADI. CDR3 residues: CASSESGGAGTTEAFF. In DNA, the CDR3 is TGCGCCAGCAGTGAGTCGGGAGGAGCAGGGACCACTGAAGCTTTCTTT.

The J gene is TRBJ1-1, the V gene TRBV5-1; D is perhaps TRBD1 (6 bases). Germline values: CDR1 SGHRS, CDR2 YFSETQ. The V and J ends lost 4 bases and 0 bases respectively, with 13 bases between them. The CDR3 runs 15 residues. The CDR3 nucleotides are TGCGCCAGCAGCCTAGGACAGCCCATGAACACTGAAGCTTTCTTT. This sequence encodes CASSLGQPMNTEAFF.

The gene calls are TRBV29-1 and TRBJ2-5; TRBD1 matches 7 bases. The CDR3 is made up of 14 amino acids. Germline V gives CDR1 SQVTM, CDR2 ANQGSEA. V lost 2 bases to trimming and J lost 0 bases; unmatched junction nucleotides: 3. The CDR3, as DNA: TGCAGCGTTGAATACGGGACAGACCAAGAGACCCAGTACTTC. It codes for CSVEYGTDQETQYF. The full variable domain, in which reference TRBV29-1 and TRBJ2-5 provide the parts outside the CDR3, is SAVISQKPSRDICQRGTSLTIQCQVDSQVTMMFWYRQQPGQSLTLIATANQGSEATYESGFVIDKFPISRPNLTFSTLTVSNMSPEDSSIYLCSVEYGTDQETQYFGPGTRLLVL.

This chain connects TRBV4-2 to TRBJ1-1; tentative D call: TRBD1 (6 bases). The CDR3 has 14 residues. The V gene's germline CDR1 is LGHNA and CDR2 YNFKEQ. V lost 4 bases to trimming and J lost 0 bases, with 9 bases between them. For the CDR3, the DNA is TGTGCCAGCAGCCGAGGACAGTTGAACACTGAAGCTTTCTTT. Translating gives CASSRGQLNTEAFF.

The chain employs TRBV9 and TRBJ1-2; D gene unclear. V was cut by 0 bases and J by 10 bases, with 16 bases left in between. The germline V gene has CDR1 SGDLS and CDR2 YYNGEE. The CDR3 length is 14 residues. CDR3 sequence (DNA): TGTGCCAGCAGCGTAGAGGAACAGTCTTTTTCCTACACCTTC. It specifies CASSVEEQSFSYTF.

The genes are TRBV7-9 and TRBJ1-1, with unresolved D. V shed 3 bases and J shed 4 bases, with 6 bases lying between them. The germline V gene encodes CDR1 SEHNR and CDR2 FQNEAQ (reference sequence). The CDR3 covers 12 residues. The CDR3 protein is CASSFWPTEAFF. CDR3 DNA sequence: TGTGCCAGCAGCTTTTGGCCCACTGAAGCTTTCTTT.

The V and J genes are TRBV27 and TRBJ2-2; TRBD1 might be the D (6 bases). The CDR3 covers 15 residues. Trimming took 3 bases from V and 5 from J, leaving 13 bases between them. Germline V lookup: CDR1 MNHEY, CDR2 SMNVEV (reference sequence). As DNA, the CDR3 is TGTGCCAGCAGTTTTACAGGGAGCCTGACCGGGGAGCTGTTTTTT. Residues: CASSFTGSLTGELFF.

A single count supports this clone. The rearrangement links TRBV5-1 to TRBJ2-7; tentatively, D is TRBD2 (5 bases). Germline-derived CDR1 and CDR2 are SGHRS and YFSETQ. The V end was cut by 3 bases, the J end by 4 bases, with 8 bases between. The CDR3 sequence is 12 residues long. The CDR3 coding sequence is TGCGCCAGCAGCTCGACGGGGTACGAGCAGTACTTC. Its translation is CASSSTGYEQYF.